This T cell receptor beta chain is drawn from a study of OX40 agonist ivuxolimab in advanced cancers. Study background: Intravenous ivuxolimab at 0.01 to 10 mg/kg was given to patients every 2 weeks. Patients enrolled in dose escalation were diagnosed with hepatocellular carcinoma, melanoma, renal cell or head and neck cancer.

Clones were sequenced by immunoSEQ multiplex PCR, and TCRdb holds only the in-frame ones, with some missing. This sample has more than 70,000 clones, with 85% found just once. Study conclusions and caveats: Clonal expansion from baseline to week 6 occurred in both CD4+ and CD8+ T cells. The authors also found low normalized T-cell clonal expansion in some nonresponders.

This clone has just one count. Its cognate antigen is unknown. V was cut by 6 bases and J by 2 bases, with 16 bases left in between. The CDR3 is made up of 15 amino acids. Looked up from germline, CDR1 is SGHAT and CDR2 is FQNNGV. The rearrangement joins TRBV11-2 to TRBJ1-2, with D possibly being TRBD1 (5 bases). The sequenced sample was CD4+ or CD8+ T cells sorted from blood, obtained in a trial of the OX40 agonist ivuxolimab. This TCR came from an adult with an advanced solid tumor such as melanoma, head and neck, liver or kidney cancer. CDR3 sequence reads: CASSSVPGPNYGYTF. Written as DNA, the CDR3 is TGTGCCAGCAGTAGTGTCCCGGGACCCAACTATGGCTACACCTTC.